The rows below give T cell receptor beta chains drawn from one sample of a study of shared clonotypes between healthy human individuals. Profiled with immunoSEQ multiplex PCR; TCRdb holds only in-frame clones, not every one. This table holds about 520,000 clones, approximately 95% found once. Sequenced: naive CD4+ T cells sorted from blood. Source of these receptors: a woman aged 25 to 45 in good health. Both conserved end residues are part of each CDR3. D genes are given only for firm matches. Clone size is shown for a subset of rows, as once, few, many or a class of expanded clone.

CDR3 length,clone size,D gene,V gene,J gene,CDR3 protein,CDR3 DNA
14,-,-,TRBV15,TRBJ2-5,CATSRDPTEETQYF,TGTGCCACCAGCAGAGATCCTACGGAAGAGACCCAGTACTTC
12,once,-,TRBV29-1,TRBJ2-7,CSVGQTSYEQYF,TGCAGCGTTGGACAGACCTCCTACGAGCAGTACTTC
17,-,TRBD2,TRBV29-1,TRBJ2-1,CSVGGTSGRRTYNEQFF,TGCAGCGTCGGAGGGACTAGCGGGAGACGGACGTACAATGAGCAGTTCTTC
14,-,TRBD1,TRBV7-8,TRBJ2-7,CASSTRQGSNEQYF,TGTGCCAGCAGCACCCGACAGGGGTCCAACGAGCAGTACTTC
13,-,-,TRBV30,TRBJ2-5,CACEAGIEETQYF,TGTGCCTGTGAGGCGGGTATCGAAGAGACCCAGTACTTC
13,-,TRBD1,TRBV5-1,TRBJ2-3,CASSRTGTDTQYF,TGCGCCAGCAGCCGGACAGGGACAGATACGCAGTATTTT
13,-,-,TRBV30,TRBJ2-5,CAWTLQGVGTQYF,TGTGCCTGGACCCTCCAGGGTGTTGGGACCCAGTACTTC
11,-,-,TRBV6-1,TRBJ2-2,CASSNTGELFF,TGTGCCAGCAGCAACACCGGGGAGCTGTTTTTT
20,-,TRBD2,TRBV5-4,TRBJ2-7,CASSPHPGARLAGASYEQYF,TGTGCCAGCAGCCCTCATCCGGGGGCTAGACTAGCGGGAGCCTCCTACGAGCAGTACTTC
14,-,-,TRBV28,TRBJ1-1,CASSPTGRLTEAFF,TGTGCCAGCAGTCCGACGGGTCGGCTCACTGAAGCTTTCTTT
15,-,TRBD2,TRBV2,TRBJ2-7,CASRDWTSGSYEQYF,TGTGCCAGCAGGGATTGGACTAGCGGGAGCTACGAGCAGTACTTC
14,-,-,TRBV19,TRBJ1-5,CAADHRRRNQPQHF,TGTGCCGCCGACCACAGGAGAAGAAATCAGCCCCAGCATTTT
15,-,-,TRBV11-2,TRBJ2-3,CAITPKGVSTDTQYF,TGTGCCATTACCCCGAAAGGGGTTTCCACAGATACGCAGTATTTT
14,-,-,TRBV6-6,TRBJ2-1,CASSYEGAYNEQFF,TGTGCCAGCAGTTACGAGGGAGCTTACAATGAGCAGTTCTTC
14,-,-,TRBV2,TRBJ1-1,CASTLARRGTEAFF,TGTGCCAGCACCCTGGCTCGCCGAGGGACTGAAGCTTTCTTT
15,-,-,TRBV15,TRBJ2-3,CATSRDLGLLFAQYF,TGTGCCACCAGCAGAGATTTAGGTCTCTTGTTTGCGCAGTATTTT
17,-,TRBD2,TRBV5-1,TRBJ2-2,CASSLATSGSDTGELFF,TGCGCCAGCAGCTTGGCCACTAGCGGGAGTGACACCGGGGAGCTGTTTTTT
17,-,TRBD2,TRBV7-9,TRBJ2-7,CASSPGGTSGSSYEQYF,TGTGCCAGCAGCCCTGGAGGGACTAGCGGGAGCTCCTACGAGCAGTACTTC
14,-,-,TRBV5-6,TRBJ2-7,CASSFPGSSYEQYF,TGTGCCAGCAGCTTCCCCGGGAGTTCATACGAGCAGTACTTC
16,-,TRBD1,TRBV5-4,TRBJ2-2,CASSSTGAKVTGELFF,TGTGCCAGCAGCTCGACAGGGGCGAAAGTCACCGGGGAGCTGTTTTTT
14,-,-,TRBV2,TRBJ2-7,CATILGAQTGEQYF,TGTGCCACCATCCTAGGGGCGCAGACGGGCGAGCAGTACTTC
16,-,TRBD2,TRBV28,TRBJ2-7,CASSHGTSGFTYEQYF,TGTGCCAGCAGTCACGGGACTAGCGGGTTTACCTACGAGCAGTACTTC
14,-,-,TRBV10-3,TRBJ2-5,CAISESGGVETQYF,TGTGCCATCAGTGAGTCAGGAGGGGTGGAGACCCAGTACTTC
13,-,-,TRBV28,TRBJ2-1,CASSLSSYNEQFF,TGTGCCAGCAGTTTGAGCTCCTACAATGAGCAGTTCTTC
16,few,-,TRBV19,TRBJ2-2,CASSNGRTTGTGELFF,TGTGCCAGTAGTAACGGACGGACTACGGGCACCGGGGAGCTGTTTTTT
14,once,TRBD2,TRBV2,TRBJ2-7,CASRTGLAAYEQYF,TGTGCCAGCAGAACCGGACTAGCGGCCTACGAGCAGTACTTC
12,-,TRBD1,TRBV6-6,TRBJ2-5,CAASGGFETQYF,TGTGCCGCATCAGGGGGATTTGAGACCCAGTACTTC
14,-,-,TRBV19,TRBJ2-7,CASSIRDGSYEQYF,TGTGCCAGTAGTATCAGGGACGGATCCTACGAGCAGTACTTC
15,-,-,TRBV5-1,TRBJ2-5,CASKLRVSRPGEQYF,TGCGCCAGCAAGTTGAGGGTCAGTCGGCCGGGGGAGCAGTACTTC
16,-,-,TRBV16,TRBJ1-1,CASSQIRGRTNTEAFF,TGTGCCAGCAGCCAAATCAGGGGACGGACGAACACTGAAGCTTTCTTT
17,once,TRBD2,TRBV5-1,TRBJ2-1,CASSPGTSGSGYNEQFF,TGCGCCAGCAGCCCCGGGACTAGCGGGAGTGGTTACAATGAGCAGTTCTTC
14,-,-,TRBV5-4,TRBJ1-6,CASRSGSVDSPLHF,TGTGCCAGCAGGTCAGGGAGTGTTGATTCACCCCTCCACTTT
17,-,TRBD1,TRBV18,TRBJ2-6,CASSPAGGASGANVLTF,TGTGCCAGCTCACCTGCAGGGGGCGCTTCTGGGGCCAACGTCCTGACTTTC
15,-,-,TRBV5-4,TRBJ2-3,CASSLRGLGTDTQYF,TGTGCCAGCAGCTTGAGGGGGTTGGGCACAGATACGCAGTATTTT
14,-,-,TRBV14,TRBJ2-5,CASSLRYGQETQYF,TGTGCCAGCAGCCTCCGTTATGGCCAAGAGACCCAGTACTTC
12,-,-,TRBV30,TRBJ2-2,CAWSTGDGELFF,TGTGCCTGGTCAACGGGGGACGGGGAGCTGTTTTTT
13,-,-,TRBV4-1,TRBJ2-5,CASSLRGSETQYF,TGCGCCAGCAGCCTCAGGGGTTCAGAGACCCAGTACTTC
16,-,TRBD2,TRBV28,TRBJ2-3,CASSLGTSGRRDTQYF,TGTGCCAGCAGTTTAGGGACTAGCGGGAGGCGTGATACGCAGTATTTT
16,-,-,TRBV5-1,TRBJ2-6,CASSLYAGTGANVLTF,TGCGCCAGCAGCTTGTACGCGGGTACTGGGGCCAACGTCCTGACTTTC
13,-,-,TRBV18,TRBJ1-2,CASSPGGNYGYTF,TGTGCCAGCTCACCGGGTGGCAACTATGGCTACACCTTC
12,-,-,TRBV27,TRBJ2-7,CASSTIAGEQYF,TGTGCCAGCAGTACCATCGCGGGGGAGCAGTACTTC
16,-,TRBD1,TRBV28,TRBJ2-5,CASRTTGLLFQETQYF,TGTGCCAGCAGGACGACAGGGCTTCTGTTCCAAGAGACCCAGTACTTC
16,-,-,TRBV18,TRBJ2-2,CASSPVRVKNTGELFF,TGTGCCAGCTCACCAGTCAGGGTAAAGAACACCGGGGAGCTGTTTTTT
17,-,-,TRBV28,TRBJ2-7,CASSFFFAGTGDYEQYF,TGTGCCAGCAGTTTTTTCTTTGCCGGGACTGGAGACTACGAGCAGTACTTC